These 21 T cell receptor beta chains came from one sample sequenced in a study of blood T cell repertoires in COVID-19. Method: immunoSEQ multiplex PCR; TCRdb's copy keeps in-frame clones and lacks some. Of fewer than 400,000 clones listed, 85% were seen once; the top ten hold 1.9%. Sequenced: PBMCs or T cells enriched from blood (not recorded which). These receptors came from a woman under 40 who had been exposed to COVID-19.

The chain links TRBV7-6 to TRBJ1-5, with TRBD1 matching 7 bases. Trimming cost V 4 bases and J 5 bases; bases outside gene matches: 23. Germline CDR1 is SGHVS and CDR2 is FNYEAQ. The CDR3 consists of 20 residues. Here the CDR3 reads CASSWNSGNRGKRWDQPQHF. The CDR3 coding sequence is TGTGCCAGCAGCTGGAACTCCGGTAACAGGGGCAAACGATGGGATCAGCCCCAGCATTTT. The complete variable domain, with remaining parts taken from reference TRBV7-6 and TRBJ1-5, reads GAGVSQSPRYKVTKRGQDVALRCDPISGHVSLYWYRQALGQGPEFLTYFNYEAQQDKSGLPNDRFSAERPEGSISTLTIQRTEQRDSAMYRCASSWNSGNRGKRWDQPQHFGDGTRLSIL.

The chain recombines TRBV3-1 (or the pseudogene TRBV3-2) with TRBJ1-2; 9 positions match TRBD1. Germline V gene data show CDR1 as LGHDT and CDR2 as YNNKEL (reference sequence). Trimming at V came to 3 bases and at J to 6 bases, leaving 8 bases not matched to a gene. This CDR3 comprises 15 residues. CDR3 loop: CASSHRDREHDGYTF. The CDR3 nucleotides are TGTGCCAGCAGCCACCGGGACAGGGAGCACGATGGCTACACCTTC.

The rearrangement joins TRBV7-9 to TRBJ2-2, with D tentatively TRBD2 (6 bases). The germline V gene encodes CDR1 SEHNR and CDR2 FQNEAQ (reference sequence). Trimming removed 5 bases at V and 3 bases at J, with 19 bases between. This CDR3 is built from 17 residues. DNA of the CDR3: TGTGCCAGCAGCCCGGGGAGAACCGGGGGATACACCGGGGAGCTGTTTTTT. Residues: CASSPGRTGGYTGELFF.

The chain uses TRBV5-1 and TRBJ2-2; D possibly corresponds to TRBD1 (6 bases). Trimming stripped 6 bases from V and 6 bases from J, with 12 bases between. CDR3 size: 13 residues. CDR1 and CDR2 (germline): SGHRS, YFSETQ. The CDR3 sequence: CASNTEGAGELFF. The CDR3 DNA sequence: TGCGCCAGCAATACCGAGGGGGCCGGGGAGCTGTTTTTT.

This rearrangement joins TRBV6-2 or TRBV6-3 to TRBJ2-7; unclear D gene. The germline CDR1 and CDR2 sequences are MNHEY and SVGEGT. V was pared by 2 bases and J by 5 bases, with 7 bases between. The CDR3 is 12 residues long. The CDR3 sequence is CASSYTRHEQYF. In nucleotides, the CDR3 is TGTGCCAGCAGTTACACACGCCACGAGCAGTACTTC.

Note on this clone: This specimen includes other DNA sequences encoding the same CDR3. V usage is TRBV27 and J usage is TRBJ1-1; D is perhaps TRBD1 (5 bases). CDR3 size: 11 residues. The germline V gene encodes CDR1 MNHEY and CDR2 SMNVEV (reference sequence). The V gene lost 6 bases and the J gene lost 4 bases, with 6 bases spanning the gap. CDR3 DNA sequence: TGTGCCAGCAGGGGGGGCACTGAAGCTTTCTTT. Translating it yields CASRGGTEAFF.

This chain uses TRBV7-2 with TRBJ2-1, with 11 positions matching TRBD2. The V segment lost 3 bases and the J segment 7 bases; nucleotides outside the gene matches: 8. The CDR3 totals 16 residues. Germline CDR1 reads SGHTA; CDR2 reads FQGNSA. CDR3 nucleotides: TGTGCCAGCAGCTTGGATAGCGGGGGGGCCAGGAATGAGCAGTTCTTC. It specifies CASSLDSGGARNEQFF.

The J gene is TRBJ2-1, the V gene TRBV20-1; possible D gene TRBD1, 6 bases. The V gene's germline CDR1 is DFQATT and CDR2 SNEGSKA (reference sequence). V was trimmed by 8 bases and J by 2 bases, leaving 7 bases between them. This CDR3 contains 11 residues. CDR3 in DNA: TGCAGTCGACAGGCCTACAATGAGCAGTTCTTC. Protein product: CSRQAYNEQFF.

This clone showed up many times. The V gene is TRBV3-1 (or the pseudogene TRBV3-2), the J gene TRBJ2-7; D ambiguous. The CDR3 covers 15 residues. Trimming took off 1 base at V and 0 bases at J, with 10 bases between the two ends. The V gene's germline CDR1 is LGHDT and CDR2 YNNKEL (reference sequence). CDR3 loop: CASSQGNRFSYEQYF. CDR3 DNA: TGTGCCAGCAGCCAAGGAAACAGATTCTCCTACGAGCAGTACTTC.

The chain links TRBV27 to TRBJ2-7; D perhaps matches TRBD1 (5 bases). The V gene's germline CDR1 is MNHEY and CDR2 SMNVEV (reference sequence). V lost 5 bases to trimming and J lost 2 bases, with 13 bases between them. The CDR3 consists of 14 residues. CDR3 sequence: CASSPLDRTYEQYF. In nucleotides, the CDR3 is TGTGCCAGCAGTCCCCTCGACAGAACCTACGAGCAGTACTTC.

This clone occurred a few times. The V and J genes are TRBV5-1 and TRBJ2-3; a weak D match, TRBD1 (5 bases). V lost 5 bases to trimming and J lost 4 bases, with 17 bases between them. The CDR3 has 15 amino acids. Germline loops: CDR1 SGHRS, CDR2 YFSETQ. CDR3 in amino acids: CASSPPISGSDTQYF. DNA of the CDR3: TGCGCCAGCAGTCCTCCAATTTCAGGGTCAGATACGCAGTATTTT.

The J gene is TRBJ1-4, the V gene TRBV28; 7 bases agree with TRBD1. Germline V gene lookup returns CDR1 MDHEN and CDR2 SYDVKM. There are 15 residues in the CDR3. The V gene end was trimmed by 3 bases and the J gene end by 4 bases; junction bases not matched to a gene: 5. CDR3 DNA sequence: TGTGCCAGCAGTTTGACAGGGAGTAATAATGAAAAACTGTTTTTT. Protein: CASSLTGSNNEKLFF.

This chain connects TRBV28 to TRBJ2-1, with D tentatively TRBD2 (6 bases). CDR3 length equals 19 residues. V dropped 5 bases and J dropped 0 bases, with 23 bases sitting between them. Germline V CDR1 and CDR2: MDHEN, SYDVKM. In DNA, the CDR3 is TGTGCCAGCAGTGGAGGGGTCTTCCCTTCATTGAGCTCCTACAATGAGCAGTTCTTC. Its protein product is CASSGGVFPSLSSYNEQFF.

This sequence joins TRBV4-2 and TRBJ2-1; no clear D gene. CDR1 is LGHNA, CDR2 YNFKEQ, per germline. The CDR3 is 14 residues long. V dropped 0 bases and J dropped 1 base, with 4 bases sitting between them. The CDR3 sequence is CASSQDSSYNEQFF. In nucleotides, the CDR3 is TGTGCCAGCAGCCAAGACAGTTCCTACAATGAGCAGTTCTTC.

This rearrangement joins TRBV3-1 (or the pseudogene TRBV3-2) to TRBJ2-2; D is unresolved. Germline V gene data show CDR1 as LGHDT and CDR2 as YNNKEL (reference sequence). The V gene lost 4 bases and the J gene lost 1 base, with 13 bases spanning the gap. The CDR3 has 16 residues. Here the CDR3 reads CASSPQVSRNTGELFF. Written as DNA, the CDR3 is TGTGCCAGCAGCCCCCAGGTATCACGGAACACCGGGGAGCTGTTTTTT.

The rearrangement links TRBV19 to TRBJ2-5, with TRBD1 matching over 10 bases. Trimming removed 5 bases from V and 9 bases from J; junction bases left unmatched: 6. Germline lookup yields CDR1 LNHDA and CDR2 SQIVND (reference sequence). The CDR3 has 13 amino acids. In DNA, the CDR3 is TGTGCCAGTAGTGCAACCGGGACAGGGGCCCAGTACTTC. Translation gives CASSATGTGAQYF.

This clone has a single count. The genes are TRBV5-1 and TRBJ1-6, with D tentatively TRBD1 (6 bases). Trimming pared 0 bases from V and 9 bases from J, leaving 19 bases between. There are 17 residues in the CDR3. Germline V lookup: CDR1 SGHRS, CDR2 YFSETQ. CDR3 sequence: CASSLEPGHSLLSPLHF. In nucleotides, the CDR3 is TGCGCCAGCAGCTTGGAGCCGGGACACAGCCTACTTTCACCCCTCCACTTT.

The chain recombines TRBV30 with TRBJ1-5; D gene ambiguous. There are 16 residues in the CDR3. The V gene's germline CDR1 is GTSNPN and CDR2 SVGIG (reference sequence). V gave up 2 bases and J gave up 0 bases, with 14 bases separating them. DNA for the CDR3: TGTGCCTGGAGTTCCCCCCTACTTAATAGCAATCAGCCCCAGCATTTT. Translation gives CAWSSPLLNSNQPQHF. The full variable domain, with the rest looked up from reference TRBV30 and TRBJ1-5, is SQTIHQWPATLVQPVGSPLSLECTVEGTSNPNLYWYRQAAGRGLQLLFYSVGIGQISSEVPQNLSASRPQDRQFILSSKKLLLSDSGFYLCAWSSPLLNSNQPQHFGDGTRLSIL.

V gene TRBV21-1 combines with J gene TRBJ2-7; TRBD1 is the table's D call and was not checked against the DNA. TRBV21-1 corresponds to a pseudogene. CDR3 length: 13 amino acids. CDR3 sequence reads: CATQTGCSYEQYF. As DNA, the CDR3 is TGTGCCACCCAGACAGGATGCTCCTACGAGCAGTACTTC.

CDR3 sequence reads: CASSESKGGHDQPQHF. The CDR3 DNA reads TGTGCCAGCAGTGAATCGAAGGGGGGGCATGATCAGCCCCAGCATTTT. The chain links TRBV25-1 to TRBJ1-5; D is perhaps TRBD1 (6 bases). The CDR3 has 16 amino acids. In germline, CDR1 is MGHDK, CDR2 SYGVNS. Trimming cost V 1 base and J 5 bases, with 15 bases left between them.

The CDR3 nucleotides are TGTGCCAGTACCGGGACAGGGTGGAAGAATGAGCAGTTCTTC. Amino acids: CASTGTGWKNEQFF. This chain links TRBV19 with TRBJ2-1; 9 bases match TRBD1. This CDR3 region has 14 residues. The germline gives CDR1 LNHDA, CDR2 SQIVND (reference sequence). The ends lost 7 bases at V and 7 bases at J; junction bases unmatched: 8. Variable domain in full (rest from reference TRBV19 and TRBJ2-1): DGGITQSPKYLFRKEGQNVTLSCEQNLNHDAMYWYRQDPGQGLRLIYYSQIVNDFQKGDIAEGYSVSREKKESFPLTVTSAQKNPTAFYLCASTGTGWKNEQFFGPGTRLTVL.